This TCR beta chain was sequenced during a study of blood T cell repertoires in COVID-19. Whole-study context: The samples span acute and convalescent COVID-19 from the United States, Italy and Spain. In each case, the material was cDNA or gDNA derived from T cells, B-cell-depleted T cells, or PBMCs.

The method was immunoSEQ multiplex PCR; TCRdb's version includes in-frame clones alone and lacks a portion of them. The sample lists about 220,000 clones, 88% occurring once. Cohort allocation depended upon clinical history that participants reported. Germline V CDR1 and CDR2: LGHNA, YNFKEQ. This CDR3 is 13 amino acids long. Trimming pared 3 bases from V and 4 bases from J, leaving 10 bases between. The V call is TRBV4-2, the J call TRBJ2-7, with D tentatively TRBD1 (5 bases). This TCR derives from a woman under 40 who had recovered from COVID-19. Sequenced sample: PBMCs or T cells enriched from blood (not recorded which). Written as DNA, the CDR3 is TGTGCCAGCAGCCATACAGGACAATACGAGCAGTACTTC. The encoded protein is CASSHTGQYEQYF.